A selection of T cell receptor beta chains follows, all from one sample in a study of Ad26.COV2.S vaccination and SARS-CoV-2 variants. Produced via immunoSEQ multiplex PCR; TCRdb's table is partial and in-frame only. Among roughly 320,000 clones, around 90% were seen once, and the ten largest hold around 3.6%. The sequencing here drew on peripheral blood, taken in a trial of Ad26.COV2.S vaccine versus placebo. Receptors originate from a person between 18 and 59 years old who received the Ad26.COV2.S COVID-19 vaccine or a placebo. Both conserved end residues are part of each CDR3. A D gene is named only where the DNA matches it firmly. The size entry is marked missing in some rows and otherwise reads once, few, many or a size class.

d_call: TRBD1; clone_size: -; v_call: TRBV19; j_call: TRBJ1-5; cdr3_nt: TGTGCCAGTAGTTCAACAGGGGTCAGGCAGCCCCAGCATTTT; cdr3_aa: CASSSTGVRQPQHF
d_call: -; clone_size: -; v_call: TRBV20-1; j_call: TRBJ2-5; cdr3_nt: TGCAGCTTCCAGGCGAGGGAGACCCAGTACTTC; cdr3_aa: CSFQARETQYF
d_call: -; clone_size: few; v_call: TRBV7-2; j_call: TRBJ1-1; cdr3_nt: TGTGCCAGCAGCTTAACAGGGAACACTGAAGCTTTCTTT; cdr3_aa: CASSLTGNTEAFF
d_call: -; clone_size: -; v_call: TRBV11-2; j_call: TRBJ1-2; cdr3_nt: TGTGCCAGCAGCTCATCGCGGAGAAATGGCTACACCTTC; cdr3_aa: CASSSSRRNGYTF
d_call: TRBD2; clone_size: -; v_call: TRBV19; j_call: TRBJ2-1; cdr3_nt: TGTGCCAGTAGCCCCGGGACTAGCGCCAATGAGCAGTTCTTC; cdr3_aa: CASSPGTSANEQFF
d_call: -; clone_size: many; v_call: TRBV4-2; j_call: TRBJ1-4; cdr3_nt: TGTGCCAGCAGCCAAGATATCGTCGGTGAAAAACTGTTTTTT; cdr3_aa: CASSQDIVGEKLFF
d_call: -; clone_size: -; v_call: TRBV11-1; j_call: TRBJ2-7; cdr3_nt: TGTGCCAGCAGCTTAGAATGGGGGGACTACGAGCAGTACTTC; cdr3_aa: CASSLEWGDYEQYF
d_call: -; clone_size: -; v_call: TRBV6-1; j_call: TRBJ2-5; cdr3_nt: TGTGCCAGCAGTGAGGGGCGACTAGAAGAGACCCAGTACTTC; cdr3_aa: CASSEGRLEETQYF
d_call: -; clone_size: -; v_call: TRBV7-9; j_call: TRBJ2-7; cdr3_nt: TGTGCCAGCAGCTTAGAGGCCTCCGAGCAGTACTTC; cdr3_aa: CASSLEASEQYF
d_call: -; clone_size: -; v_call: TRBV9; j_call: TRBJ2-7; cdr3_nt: TGTGCCAGCAGCTCCAGCGGGTCAACCTCCTACGAGCAGTACTTC; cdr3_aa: CASSSSGSTSYEQYF
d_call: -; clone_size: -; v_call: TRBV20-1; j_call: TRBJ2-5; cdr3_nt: TGCAGTGCTAGAGATGAGACCCAGTACTTC; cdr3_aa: CSARDETQYF
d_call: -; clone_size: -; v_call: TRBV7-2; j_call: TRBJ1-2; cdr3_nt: TGTGCCAGCAGCTCCAGGCTTAGGGGCTATGGCTACACCTTC; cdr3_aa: CASSSRLRGYGYTF
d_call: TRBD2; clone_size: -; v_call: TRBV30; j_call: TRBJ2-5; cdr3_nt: TGTGCCTGGGATAGCGGGGGGTCGGAGACCCAGTACTTC; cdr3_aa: CAWDSGGSETQYF
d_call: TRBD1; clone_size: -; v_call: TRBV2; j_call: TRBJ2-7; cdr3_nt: TGTGCCAGCAGGGAGGGACAGGGCTACGAGCAGTACTTC; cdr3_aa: CASREGQGYEQYF
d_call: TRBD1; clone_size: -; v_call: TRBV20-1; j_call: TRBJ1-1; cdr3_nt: TGCAGCCACCAGGGGGGGACTGAAGCTTTCTTT; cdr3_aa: CSHQGGTEAFF
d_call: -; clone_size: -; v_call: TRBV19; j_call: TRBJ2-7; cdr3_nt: TGTGCCAGTAAACTAGCCGGGACAGCCTACGAGCAGTACTTC; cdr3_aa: CASKLAGTAYEQYF
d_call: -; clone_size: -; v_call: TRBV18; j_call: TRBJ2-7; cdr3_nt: TGTGCCAGCTCACCGGGGCCGGGACCCTACGAGCAGTACTTC; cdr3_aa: CASSPGPGPYEQYF
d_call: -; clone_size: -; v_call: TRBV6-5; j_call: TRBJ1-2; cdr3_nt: TGTGCCAGCAGCAACGGGTGGGGCTACACCTTC; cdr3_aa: CASSNGWGYTF
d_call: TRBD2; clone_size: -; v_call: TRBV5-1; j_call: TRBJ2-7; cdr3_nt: TGCGCCAGCAGCCGTGAGAGCGGGATCTACTACGAGCAGTACTTC; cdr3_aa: CASSRESGIYYEQYF
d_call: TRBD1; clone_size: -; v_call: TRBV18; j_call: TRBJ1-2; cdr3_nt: TGTGCCAGCTCGGAAGGAGGGGGCGCTTTTTCCTATGGCTACACCTTC; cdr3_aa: CASSEGGGAFSYGYTF
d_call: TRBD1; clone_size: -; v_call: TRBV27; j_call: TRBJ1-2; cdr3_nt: TGTGCCAGCAGTTTGACAGGGAATGGCTACACCTTC; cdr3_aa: CASSLTGNGYTF
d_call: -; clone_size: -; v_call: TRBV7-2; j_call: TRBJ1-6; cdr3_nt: TGTGCCAGCAGCCCCCGTTGGGGACTGAATAATTCACCCCTCCACTTT; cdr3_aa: CASSPRWGLNNSPLHF
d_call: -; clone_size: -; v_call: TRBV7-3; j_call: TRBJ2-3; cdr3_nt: TGTGCCAGCAGCTTAGATTTGGGACTCCCCAGGGCAGCAGATACGCAGTATTTT; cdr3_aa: CASSLDLGLPRAADTQYF
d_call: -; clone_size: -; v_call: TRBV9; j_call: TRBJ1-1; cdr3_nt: TGTGCCAGCAGCCTCACAGAGGGGTACACTGAAGCTTTCTTT; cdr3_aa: CASSLTEGYTEAFF
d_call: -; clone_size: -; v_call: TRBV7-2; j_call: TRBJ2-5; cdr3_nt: TGTGCCAGCAGCTTAGTGGCAGGGTTTGGGGTCGAGACCCAGTACTTC; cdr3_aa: CASSLVAGFGVETQYF
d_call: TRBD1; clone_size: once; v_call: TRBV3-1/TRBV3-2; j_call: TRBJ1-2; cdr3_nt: TGTGCCAGCAGCCCACCTGGGCACAGGGGCGATGGCTACACCTTC; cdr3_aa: CASSPPGHRGDGYTF
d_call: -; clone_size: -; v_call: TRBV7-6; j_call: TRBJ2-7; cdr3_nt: TGTGCCAGCAGCAGGGGAGAGGCCTACGAGCAGTACTTC; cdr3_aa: CASSRGEAYEQYF
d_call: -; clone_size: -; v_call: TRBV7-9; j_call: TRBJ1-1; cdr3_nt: TGTGCCAGCAGCTTAGCGGAACTCAGGAGGACTGAAGCTTTCTTT; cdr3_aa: CASSLAELRRTEAFF
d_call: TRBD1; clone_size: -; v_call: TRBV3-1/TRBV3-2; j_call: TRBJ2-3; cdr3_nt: TGTGCCAGCAGCCTACCGGGACAGACTAGCACAGATACGCAGTATTTT; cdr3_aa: CASSLPGQTSTDTQYF
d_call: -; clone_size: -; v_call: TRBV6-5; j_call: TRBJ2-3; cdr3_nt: TGTGCCAGCAGCGCGGGGACCCGGGCAGATACGCAGTATTTT; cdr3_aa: CASSAGTRADTQYF
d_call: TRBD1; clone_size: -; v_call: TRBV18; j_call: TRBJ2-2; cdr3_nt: TGTGCCAGCTCGTCCGGGACAGGGGGCTGGAGGAATACCGGGGAGCTGTTTTTT; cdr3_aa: CASSSGTGGWRNTGELFF
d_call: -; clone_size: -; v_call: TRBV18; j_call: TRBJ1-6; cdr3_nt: TGTGCCAGCTCACCACAGGACTACTATAATTCACCCCTCCACTTT; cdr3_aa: CASSPQDYYNSPLHF
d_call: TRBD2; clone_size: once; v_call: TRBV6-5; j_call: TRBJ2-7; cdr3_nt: TGTGCCAGCACTCAACTAGCGGGGGGCCACGAGCAGTACTTC; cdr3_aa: CASTQLAGGHEQYF
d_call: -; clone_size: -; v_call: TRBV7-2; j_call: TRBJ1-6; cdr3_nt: TGTGCCAGCAGCCAGCTGGGAGGAGGGGTACCTAATTCACCCCTCCACTTT; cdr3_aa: CASSQLGGGVPNSPLHF
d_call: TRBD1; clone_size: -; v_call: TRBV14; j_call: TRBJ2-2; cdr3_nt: TGTGCCAGCAGCCAAGCTGACAGGGGTTTTTCCGGGGAGCTGTTTTTT; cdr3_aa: CASSQADRGFSGELFF
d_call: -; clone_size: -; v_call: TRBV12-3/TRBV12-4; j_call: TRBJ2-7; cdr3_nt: TGTGCCAGCAGTTTAGCGGGGGGGCTAGAACAGTACTTC; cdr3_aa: CASSLAGGLEQYF
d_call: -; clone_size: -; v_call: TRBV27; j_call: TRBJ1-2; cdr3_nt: TGTGCCAGCAGGGTGGGTTTAGGTGGCTACACCTTC; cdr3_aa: CASRVGLGGYTF
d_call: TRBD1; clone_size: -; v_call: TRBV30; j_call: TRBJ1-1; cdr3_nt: TGTGCCTGGAACCCAGGGGGCCCTGAAGCTTTCTTT; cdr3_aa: CAWNPGGPEAFF
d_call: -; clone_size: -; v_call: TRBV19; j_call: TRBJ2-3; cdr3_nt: TGTGCCAGTAAGGGCGGGGCGGTAGATACGCAGTATTTT; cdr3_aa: CASKGGAVDTQYF
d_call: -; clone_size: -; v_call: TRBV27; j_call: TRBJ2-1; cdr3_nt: TGTGCCAGCAGTTTATGGGGAGTTTACAATGAGCAGTTCTTC; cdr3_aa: CASSLWGVYNEQFF
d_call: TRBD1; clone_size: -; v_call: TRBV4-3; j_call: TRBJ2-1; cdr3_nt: TGCGCCAGCAGCCAATCGACAGGGGCCAGCTCCTACAATGAGCAGTTCTTC; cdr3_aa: CASSQSTGASSYNEQFF
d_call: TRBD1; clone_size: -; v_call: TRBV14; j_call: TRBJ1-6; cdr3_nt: TGTGCCAGCAGCCAAGAGTGGACAGGGACCTCACCCCTCCACTTT; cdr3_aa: CASSQEWTGTSPLHF
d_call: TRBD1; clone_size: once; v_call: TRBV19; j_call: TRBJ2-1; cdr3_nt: TGTGCCAGTAGTATAGATTTGGGACAGGGGTACAATGAGCAGTTCTTC; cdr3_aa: CASSIDLGQGYNEQFF
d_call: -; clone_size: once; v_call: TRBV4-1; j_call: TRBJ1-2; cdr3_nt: TGCGCCAGCAGCCAAGAAGGAGGCCTTAATCTTTATGGCTACACCTTC; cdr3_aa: CASSQEGGLNLYGYTF
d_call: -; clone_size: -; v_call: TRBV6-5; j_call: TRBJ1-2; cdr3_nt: TGTGCCAGCTCCCCCGGACGGGAAGGCTACACCTTC; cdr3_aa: CASSPGREGYTF
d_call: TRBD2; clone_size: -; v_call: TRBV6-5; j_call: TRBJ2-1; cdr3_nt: TGTGCCACGACACTAGCGGGGGACTACAATGAGCAGTTCTTC; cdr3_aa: CATTLAGDYNEQFF
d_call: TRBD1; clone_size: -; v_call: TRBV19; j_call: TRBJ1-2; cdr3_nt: TGTGCCAGTAGAGCCCAGGGGGCTAGCTATGGCTACACCTTC; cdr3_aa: CASRAQGASYGYTF
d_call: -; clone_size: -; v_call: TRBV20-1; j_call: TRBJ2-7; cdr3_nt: TGCAGTGCTGGTGGACAGTCCTACGAGCAGTACTTC; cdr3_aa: CSAGGQSYEQYF
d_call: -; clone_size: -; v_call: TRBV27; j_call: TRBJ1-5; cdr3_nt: TGTGCCAGCAGCCCTAAGCGGGACCAGCCCCAGCATTTT; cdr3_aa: CASSPKRDQPQHF